This T cell receptor (beta chain) was captured in a study of cytomegalovirus exposure and HLA in healthy donors. The V and J ends lost 2 bases and 2 bases, in that order; junction bases with no gene match: 6. This CDR3 is 16 amino acids long. The germline V gene has CDR1 SGHVS and CDR2 FNYEAQ. Study observations and caveats: In a later analysis, across HLA loci, associated TCR counts were highest for DRB1, lowest for HLA-C. Presence/absence analyses rested on an assumption that sequencing depth was roughly uniform across donors. Among TCR beta chains of equal frequency, HLA-associated ones were more clonally expanded in a later analysis.

Points on this clone: Its target is unknown.

PCR used 60 Vbeta primers and 13 Jbeta primers. Authors' data handling: Counted up in a later analysis, unique TCR beta chains came to 60 million to 95 million, with around 11 million shared. The data were produced by immunoSEQ multiplex PCR, yet TCRdb's version contains in-frame clones alone and is incomplete. Clonal size and the V and J genes are those of that table, whereas D and trimming came from the DNA. Of about 180,000 clones in the sample, roughly 75% were seen once. Sequenced: PBMCs. The clonotype originates from a woman in her twenties or thirties in good health and CMV-seronegative. This chain joins TRBV7-6 and TRBJ2-1; 7 bases agree with TRBD2. The CDR3 DNA reads as TGTGCCAGCAGCTTAAGGTGGGGGGGGGCCTACAATGAGCAGTTCTTC. Translated: CASSLRWGGAYNEQFF.